The source of this TCR beta chain is a study of blood T cells in healthy people across ages. Findings and limits, study-wide: PBMCs that were unsorted prevented a conclusive naive versus antigen-experienced comparison. As age increased, TCR beta diversity per million T cells fell in a roughly linear fashion.

CDR3 length equals 16 residues. Trimming took off 6 bases at V and 0 bases at J, with 15 bases between the two ends. The germline V gene has CDR1 ENHRY and CDR2 SYGVKD. In regard to this clonotype: Its specificity is not known.

Alongside a J-beta primer mix, a sample-barcoded 5' primer served in a second PCR lasting 7 to 11 cycles. Every cDNA molecule carried a tag from a template-switch adaptor bearing 12 random nucleotides. TCRdb re-derived calls from the 5' RACE reads in MiXCR, one entry per CDR3 protein. Here the sample spans 2 million or so distinct CDR3 sequences, around half being singletons. Sequencing was carried out using blood. The TCR sequence derives from a woman aged 40 to 49 in good health. The chain has TRBV10-3 and TRBJ2-1; weak D call: TRBD1 (6 bases). The CDR3 protein is CAISLTGLSSYNEQFF. The CDR3 DNA follows: TGTGCCATCAGCTTAACAGGGTTGAGCTCCTACAATGAGCAGTTCTTC.